These 21 T cell receptor beta chains were all obtained from the same sample, sequenced in a study of T cell repertoires in cytomegalovirus infection. These receptors' targets are unknown. Using its own MiXCR run on the reads, TCRdb lists one record per CDR3 protein. The sample contains about 700,000 distinct CDR3 sequences, about 33% of which appear only once. The input for sequencing was cultured PBMCs, taken from culture after CMV antigen stimulation. The receptors were sampled from a human donor in good health (CMV status not recorded). Some clones in this sample may be carry-over from other donors' samples.

This chain connects TRBV27 to TRBJ2-3; unclear D gene. Germline loops: CDR1 MNHEY, CDR2 SMNVEV (reference sequence). The CDR3 spans 13 residues. V was shortened by 5 bases and J by 5 bases, with 11 bases between the two germline ends. The CDR3, as DNA: TGTGCCAGCAGTCGCGCGAAAGAAGATACGCAGTATTTT. It yields the protein CASSRAKEDTQYF.

A few counts support this clonotype. J is TRBJ2-3 and V is TRBV6-1; 8 nucleotides line up with TRBD2. Germline V gene lookup returns CDR1 MNHNS and CDR2 SASEGT. The CDR3 has 16 residues. The V and J ends lost 6 bases and 3 bases, in that order; junction bases with no gene match: 11. CDR3 region: CASSPYPGGTTDTQYF. In nucleotides, the CDR3 is TGTGCCAGCAGCCCCTACCCGGGAGGGACGACAGATACGCAGTATTTT.

This clonotype was seen only a few times. The chain carries TRBV5-1 and TRBJ1-5; D call uncertain. Germline CDR1 SGHRS, CDR2 YFSETQ. The CDR3 contains 14 residues. The ends were cut back, 3 bases at V and 4 bases at J, with 11 bases in the middle. DNA of the CDR3: TGCGCCAGCAGCTACGGCGGGCGGAATCAGCCCCAGCATTTT. Translation gives CASSYGGRNQPQHF.

The chain couples TRBV7-6 to TRBJ2-7; D gene ambiguous. The germline CDR1 and CDR2 sequences are SGHVS and FNYEAQ. CDR3 length: 14 residues. Trimming left V 7 bases short and J 0 bases short, with 13 bases between. CDR3 loop: CASTPPFSSYEQYF. CDR3 coding DNA: TGTGCCAGCACCCCCCCGTTTAGCTCCTACGAGCAGTACTTC.

This CDR3 reads CASSRTSGVGAGNEQFF. The CDR3 DNA sequence: TGTGCCAGCAGCCGGACTAGCGGGGTGGGGGCGGGCAATGAGCAGTTCTTC. The genes are TRBV12-3 or TRBV12-4 and TRBJ2-1; 12 bases match TRBD2. Germline trimming cut 6 bases from V and 6 bases from J; bases unmatched to any gene: 12. The CDR3 is 17 amino acids.

J is TRBJ2-7 and V is TRBV19; no definite D call. Germline CDR1 and CDR2: LNHDA and SQIVND (reference sequence). V lost 5 bases to trimming and J lost 7 bases, with 18 bases between them. This CDR3 comprises 14 residues. The CDR3: CASSSALGFGEQYF. CDR3 in DNA: TGTGCCAGTAGTTCGGCTTTGGGTTTCGGGGAGCAGTACTTC. Full variable domain (missing parts from reference TRBV19 and TRBJ2-7): DGGITQSPKYLFRKEGQNVTLSCEQNLNHDAMYWYRQDPGQGLRLIYYSQIVNDFQKGDIAEGYSVSREKKESFPLTVTSAQKNPTAFYLCASSSALGFGEQYFGPGTRLTVT.

In this sample, this clonotype turned up a few times. The chain has TRBV20-1 and TRBJ1-1; no clear D gene. In germline, CDR1 is DFQATT, CDR2 SNEGSKA (reference sequence). The CDR3 sequence is 13 residues long. Trimming stripped 3 bases from V and 0 bases from J, with 8 bases between. CDR3 in DNA: TGCAGTGCTAGGGGCCATTTGAACACTGAAGCTTTCTTT. Translated, it gives CSARGHLNTEAFF.

V usage is TRBV6-1 and J usage is TRBJ1-4, with D uncertain. There are 12 residues in the CDR3. V lost 6 bases, J lost 5 bases, and 7 bases lay in between. The germline V gene has CDR1 MNHNS and CDR2 SASEGT. The CDR3 sequence is CASRTSNEKLFF. CDR3 in DNA: TGTGCCAGCAGGACCTCCAATGAAAAACTGTTTTTT.

V is TRBV6-2 or TRBV6-3 and J is TRBJ2-1, with a weak D call TRBD1 (5 bases). The length of the CDR3 is 11 residues. Germline V gene data show CDR1 as MNHEY and CDR2 as SVGEGT. V lost 5 bases and J 12 bases, leaving 11 bases between the germline ends. CDR3 residues: CASSTQDRQFF. CDR3 DNA: TGTGCCAGCAGTACACAGGATCGGCAGTTCTTC.

The V call is TRBV28, the J call TRBJ2-1; 11 nucleotides align to TRBD1. CDR1 and CDR2 from the germline V gene are MDHEN and SYDVKM. After removal of 4 bases from V and 6 bases from J, the junction contained 8 bases not matched to a gene. The CDR3 has 16 amino acids. The chain's CDR3 is CASSSPDRGLSNEQFF. The CDR3 DNA follows: TGTGCCAGCAGTTCCCCGGACAGGGGGCTGAGCAATGAGCAGTTCTTC.

This clonotype occurred once. The chain uses TRBV2 and TRBJ1-1; 9 positions agree with TRBD1. With V trimmed by 1 base and J by 6 bases, 6 bases remained unmatched. The CDR3 totals 15 residues. Germline values: CDR1 SNHLY, CDR2 FYNNEI. The CDR3 sequence: CASSEVDRGSPEAFF. The CDR3 nucleotides read TGTGCCAGCAGTGAAGTGGACAGGGGTTCACCTGAAGCTTTCTTT.

This clonotype was recorded a few times. The chain carries TRBV7-2 and TRBJ2-3; D is uncertain. V was clipped by 0 bases and J by 0 bases, with 16 bases between them. Germline assignment: CDR1 SGHTA and CDR2 FQGNSA. The CDR3 extends over 18 amino acids. Here the CDR3 reads CASSLAGMGGISTDTQYF. The DNA of the CDR3 is TGTGCCAGCAGCTTAGCCGGAATGGGCGGAATTAGCACAGATACGCAGTATTTT.

The rearrangement uses TRBV4-2 and TRBJ2-5, with 7 bases that match TRBD1. CDR1 and CDR2 from the germline V gene are LGHNA and YNFKEQ. The junction had 12 bases not matched to a gene; V was cut back by 3 bases and J by 2 bases. CDR3 length: 17 amino acids. CDR3 residues: CASSQLTGNRGQETQYF. In DNA, the CDR3 is TGTGCCAGCAGCCAGCTAACCGGAAACAGGGGACAAGAGACCCAGTACTTC.

This clonotype was seen more than once but under ten times. This chain connects TRBV7-2 to TRBJ2-5, with a tentative D call TRBD2 (6 bases). V shed 5 bases and J shed 5 bases, with 18 bases lying between them. The CDR3 spans 15 residues. CDR1 SGHTA and CDR2 FQGNSA come from the germline V gene. The CDR3 nucleotides read TGTGCCAGCAGCCCCCGATGGGACTCCACCGAGACCCAGTACTTC. This translates into CASSPRWDSTETQYF.

The chain joins TRBV29-1 to TRBJ2-5; D possibly corresponds to TRBD2 (6 bases). Trimming removed 7 bases from V and 1 base from J, with 10 bases in between. The CDR3 covers 12 residues. CDR1 and CDR2 from the germline V gene are SQVTM and ANQGSEA. The CDR3 is CSGLEAQETQYF. The CDR3 nucleotides are TGCAGCGGACTAGAGGCCCAAGAGACCCAGTACTTC.

This chain connects TRBV7-2 to TRBJ2-7, with 11 bases that match TRBD1. This CDR3 has 18 residues. Trimming at V came to 0 bases and at J to 3 bases, leaving 10 bases not matched to a gene. Germline lookup yields CDR1 SGHTA and CDR2 FQGNSA. The CDR3 nucleotides read TGTGCCAGCAGCTTAGCGGGGATACCGGGACAGGGGGGCTACGAGCAGTACTTC. It codes for CASSLAGIPGQGGYEQYF.

This chain uses TRBV12-3 or TRBV12-4 with TRBJ1-1; 8 nucleotides agree with TRBD1. The trim removed 1 base at V and 7 bases at J, leaving 8 bases unmatched. The CDR3 runs 15 residues. CDR3 bases: TGTGCCAGCAGTTTAGGGACAGGGATAGAGAGTGAAGCTTTCTTT. Its protein is CASSLGTGIESEAFF.

This clonotype was recorded at least ten times. The J gene is TRBJ1-1, the V gene TRBV7-2; no firm D call. The length of the CDR3 is 14 residues. The V gene lost 6 bases and the J gene lost 4 bases, with 15 bases spanning the gap. Per germline, CDR1 SGHTA and CDR2 FQGNSA. In nucleotides, the CDR3 is TGTGCCAGCAGTCTATCTGGAGGTACCACTGAAGCTTTCTTT. Translated: CASSLSGGTTEAFF. The entire variable domain, with the rest obtained from reference TRBV7-2 and TRBJ1-1, is as follows: GAGVSQSPSNKVTEKGKDVELRCDPISGHTALYWYRQSLGQGLEFLIYFQGNSAPDKSGLPSDRFSAERTGGSVSTLTIQRTQQEDSAVYLCASSLSGGTTEAFFGQGTRLTVV.

The chain joins TRBV7-9 to TRBJ2-7, with 8 bases lining up with TRBD2. CDR3 length: 14 residues. With 5 bases clipped from V and 5 bases from J, the junction kept 8 bases outside the gene matches. The germline V gene has CDR1 SEHNR and CDR2 FQNEAQ (reference sequence). In nucleotides, the CDR3 is TGTGCCAGCAGCCCCGCCGCGGGGGGAGACGAGCAGTACTTC. This gives the protein CASSPAAGGDEQYF. The entire variable domain, with the rest obtained from reference TRBV7-9 and TRBJ2-7, is as follows: DTGVSQNPRHKITKRGQNVTFRCDPISEHNRLYWYRQTLGQGPEFLTYFQNEAQLEKSRLLSDRFSAERPKGSFSTLEIQRTEQGDSAMYLCASSPAAGGDEQYFGPGTRLTVT.

The table lists this clonotype with a few counts. V gene TRBV5-1 combines with J gene TRBJ2-1; D is possibly TRBD2 (6 bases). The V end was cut by 2 bases, the J end by 5 bases, with 11 bases between. The CDR3 runs to 14 residues. In germline, CDR1 is SGHRS, CDR2 YFSETQ. The chain's CDR3 is CASSLTAGNNEQFF. The CDR3 coding sequence is TGCGCCAGCAGCTTAACAGCGGGTAACAATGAGCAGTTCTTC.

The CDR3 here is CASNRLAGGTQYF. CDR3 in DNA: TGTGCCAGCAACCGACTAGCGGGCGGGACCCAGTACTTC. This sequence joins TRBV6-1 and TRBJ2-5, with 10 nucleotides matching TRBD2. The CDR3 length is 13 residues. Germline assignment: CDR1 MNHNS and CDR2 SASEGT. V was pared by 7 bases and J by 7 bases, with 6 bases of the junction left unmatched.